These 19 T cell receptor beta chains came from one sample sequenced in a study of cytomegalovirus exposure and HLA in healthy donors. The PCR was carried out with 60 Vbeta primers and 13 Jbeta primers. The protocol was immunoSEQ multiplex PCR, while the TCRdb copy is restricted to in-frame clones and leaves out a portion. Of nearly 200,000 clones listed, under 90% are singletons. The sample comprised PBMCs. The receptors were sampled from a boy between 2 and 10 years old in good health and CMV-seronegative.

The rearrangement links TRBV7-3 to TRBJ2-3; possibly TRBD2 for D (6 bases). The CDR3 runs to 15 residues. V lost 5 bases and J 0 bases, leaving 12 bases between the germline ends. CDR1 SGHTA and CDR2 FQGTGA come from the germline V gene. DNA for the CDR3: TGTGCCAGCAGCCCCGCGGGGAGGAGCACAGATACGCAGTATTTT. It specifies CASSPAGRSTDTQYF.

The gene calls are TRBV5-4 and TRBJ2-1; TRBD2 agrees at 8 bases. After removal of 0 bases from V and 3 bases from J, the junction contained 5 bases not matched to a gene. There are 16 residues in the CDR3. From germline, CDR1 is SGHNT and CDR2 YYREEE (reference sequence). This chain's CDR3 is CASSLVRGAHYNEQFF. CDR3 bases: TGTGCCAGCAGCTTGGTGCGGGGGGCCCACTACAATGAGCAGTTCTTC.

The CDR3: CASSLLGASSPLHF. The DNA of the CDR3 is TGTGCCAGCAGCTTACTAGGGGCGAGTTCACCCCTCCACTTT. The V call is TRBV7-9, the J call TRBJ1-6; possibly TRBD1 for D (5 bases). The length of the CDR3 is 14 residues. CDR1 and CDR2 (germline): SEHNR, FQNEAQ (reference sequence). The ends were cut back, 2 bases at V and 9 bases at J, with 11 bases in the middle.

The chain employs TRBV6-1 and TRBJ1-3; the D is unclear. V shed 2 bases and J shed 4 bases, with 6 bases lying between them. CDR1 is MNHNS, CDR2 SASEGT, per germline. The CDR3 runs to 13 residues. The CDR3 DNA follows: TGTGCCAGCAGTGAACTAGGAGGAAACACCATATATTTT. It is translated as CASSELGGNTIYF.

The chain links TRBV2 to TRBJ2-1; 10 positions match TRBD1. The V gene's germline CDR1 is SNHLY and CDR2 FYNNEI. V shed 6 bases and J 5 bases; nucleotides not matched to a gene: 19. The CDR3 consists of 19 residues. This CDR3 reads CASSAGLSFGTGANNEQFF. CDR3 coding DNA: TGTGCCAGCAGCGCCGGGCTCTCGTTTGGGACAGGGGCAAACAATGAGCAGTTCTTC.

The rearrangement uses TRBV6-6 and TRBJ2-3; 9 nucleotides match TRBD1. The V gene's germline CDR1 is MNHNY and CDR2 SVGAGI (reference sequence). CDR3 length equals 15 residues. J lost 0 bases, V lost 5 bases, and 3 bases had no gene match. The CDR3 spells CASSPQGASTDTQYF. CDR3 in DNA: TGTGCCAGCAGTCCACAGGGGGCTAGCACAGATACGCAGTATTTT.

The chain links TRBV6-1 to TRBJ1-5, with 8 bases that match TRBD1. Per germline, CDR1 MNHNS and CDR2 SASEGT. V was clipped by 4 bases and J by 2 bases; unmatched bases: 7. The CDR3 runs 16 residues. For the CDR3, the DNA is TGTGCCAGCAGTGGATGGACAGGGTCCCGCAATCAGCCCCAGCATTTT. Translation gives CASSGWTGSRNQPQHF.

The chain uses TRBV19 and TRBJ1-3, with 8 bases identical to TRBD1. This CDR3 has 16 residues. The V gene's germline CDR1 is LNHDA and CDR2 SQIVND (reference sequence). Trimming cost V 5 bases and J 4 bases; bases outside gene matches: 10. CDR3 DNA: TGTGCCAGTAGTGCGCCCAGGGGGCTTGCCGGAAACACCATATATTTT. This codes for CASSAPRGLAGNTIYF.

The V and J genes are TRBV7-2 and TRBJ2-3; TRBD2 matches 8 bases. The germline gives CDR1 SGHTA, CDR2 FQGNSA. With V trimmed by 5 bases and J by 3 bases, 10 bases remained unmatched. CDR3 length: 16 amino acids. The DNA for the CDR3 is TGTGCCAGCAGCCCGCCGGGGGGGGGCGGGACAGATACGCAGTATTTT. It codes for CASSPPGGGGTDTQYF.

The CDR3 nucleotides read TGTGCCAGCAGAGTAGGGTTTTTCCGGGACAGGGACCATGAGCAGTTCTTC. Encoded protein: CASRVGFFRDRDHEQFF. This chain uses TRBV7-3 with TRBJ2-1; 9 bases map to TRBD1. Germline V gives CDR1 SGHTA, CDR2 FQGTGA. The CDR3 totals 17 residues. Germline trimming cut 6 bases from V and 8 bases from J; bases unmatched to any gene: 17.

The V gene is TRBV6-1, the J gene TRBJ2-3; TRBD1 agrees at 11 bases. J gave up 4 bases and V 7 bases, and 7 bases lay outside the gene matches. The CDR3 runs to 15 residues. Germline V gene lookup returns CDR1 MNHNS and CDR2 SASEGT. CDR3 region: CASTVGQGAPDTQYF. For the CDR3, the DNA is TGTGCCAGCACCGTAGGACAGGGGGCACCAGATACGCAGTATTTT.

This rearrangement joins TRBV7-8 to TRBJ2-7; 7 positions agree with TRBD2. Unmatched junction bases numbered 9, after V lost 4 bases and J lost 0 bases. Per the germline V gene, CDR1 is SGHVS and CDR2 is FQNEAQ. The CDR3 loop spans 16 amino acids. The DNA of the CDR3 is TGTGCCAGCAGCTGGCGCTCGGGGGGAGCCTCCTACGAGCAGTACTTC. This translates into CASSWRSGGASYEQYF.

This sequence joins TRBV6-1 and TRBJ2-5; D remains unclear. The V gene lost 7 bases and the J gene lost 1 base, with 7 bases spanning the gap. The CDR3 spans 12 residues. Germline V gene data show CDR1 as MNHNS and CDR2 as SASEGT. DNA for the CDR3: TGTGCCAGCACAGGCCGCCAAGAGACCCAGTACTTC. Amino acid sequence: CASTGRQETQYF.

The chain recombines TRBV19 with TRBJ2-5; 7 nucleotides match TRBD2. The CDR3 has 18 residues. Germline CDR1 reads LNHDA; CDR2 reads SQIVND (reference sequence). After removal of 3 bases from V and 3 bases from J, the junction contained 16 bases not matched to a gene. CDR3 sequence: CASSMDSAGTGVEETQYF. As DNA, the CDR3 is TGTGCCAGTAGTATGGATTCAGCGGGGACCGGCGTAGAAGAGACCCAGTACTTC.

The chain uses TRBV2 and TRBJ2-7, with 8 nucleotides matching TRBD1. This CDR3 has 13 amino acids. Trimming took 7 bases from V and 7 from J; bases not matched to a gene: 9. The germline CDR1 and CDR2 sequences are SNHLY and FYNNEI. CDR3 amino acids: CASNSQGAGEQYF. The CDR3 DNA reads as TGTGCCAGCAATTCCCAGGGGGCAGGAGAGCAGTACTTC.

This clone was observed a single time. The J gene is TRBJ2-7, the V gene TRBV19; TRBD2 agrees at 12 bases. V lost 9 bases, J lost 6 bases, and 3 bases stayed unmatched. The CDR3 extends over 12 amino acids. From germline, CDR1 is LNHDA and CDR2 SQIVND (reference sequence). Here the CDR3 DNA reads TGTGCCAGAAGGACTAGCGGGGTCGAGCAGTACTTC. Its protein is CARRTSGVEQYF.

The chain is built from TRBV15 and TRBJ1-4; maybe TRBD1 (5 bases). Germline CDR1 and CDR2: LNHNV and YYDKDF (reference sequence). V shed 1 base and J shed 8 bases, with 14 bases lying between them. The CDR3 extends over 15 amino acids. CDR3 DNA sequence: TGTGCCACCAGCAGAGCCGGGGAGGGGTGGGAAAAACTGTTTTTT. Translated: CATSRAGEGWEKLFF.

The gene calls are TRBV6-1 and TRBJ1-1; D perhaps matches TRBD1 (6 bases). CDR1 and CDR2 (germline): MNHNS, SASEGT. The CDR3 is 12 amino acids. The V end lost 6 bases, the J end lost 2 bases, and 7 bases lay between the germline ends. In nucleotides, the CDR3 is TGTGCCAGCAGACAGGGTAACACTGAAGCTTTCTTT. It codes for CASRQGNTEAFF.

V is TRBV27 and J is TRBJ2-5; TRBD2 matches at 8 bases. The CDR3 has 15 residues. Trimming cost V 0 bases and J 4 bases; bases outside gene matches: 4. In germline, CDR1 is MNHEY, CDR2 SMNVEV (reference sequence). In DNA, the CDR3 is TGTGCCAGCAGTTTATCCGGGGGGGCGGGAGAGACCCAGTACTTC. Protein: CASSLSGGAGETQYF.